Each of the 4 T cell receptor beta chains below was sequenced from the same sample in a study of shared T cell receptors in the human thymus. Using immunoSEQ multiplex PCR, the repertoire was profiled, and TCRdb retains in-frame clones only, with some absent. Among more than 300,000 clones listed, over 90% were seen once. Sample: thymocytes. All receptors come from a human donor.

V is TRBV28 and J is TRBJ1-4; TRBD1 might be the D (6 bases). Trimming left V 4 bases short and J 8 bases short, with 14 bases between. The CDR3 sequence is 14 residues long. Germline V lookup: CDR1 MDHEN, CDR2 SYDVKM. In DNA form, the CDR3 reads TGTGCCAGCAGTTCGTCCCCAGGGGTGGAAAAACTGTTTTTT. It encodes CASSSSPGVEKLFF.

The chain couples TRBV5-6 to TRBJ1-2; weak D call: TRBD1 (5 bases). Germline V gene data show CDR1 as SGHDT and CDR2 as YYEEEE. This CDR3 is 16 amino acids long. Trimming stripped 1 base from V and 8 bases from J, with 21 bases between. CDR3 DNA sequence: TGTGCCAGCAGCTTGTTCCTGGCCGGGACGATAGAAGGCTACACCTTC. This translates into CASSLFLAGTIEGYTF. Variable domain in full (rest from reference TRBV5-6 and TRBJ1-2): DAGVTQSPTHLIKTRGQQVTLRCSPKSGHDTVSWYQQALGQGPQFIFQYYEEEERQRGNFPDRFSGHQFPNYSSELNVNALLLGDSALYLCASSLFLAGTIEGYTFGSGTRLTVV.

The rearrangement links TRBV13 to TRBJ1-2; D is perhaps TRBD1 (6 bases). CDR1 and CDR2 from the germline V gene are PRHDT and FYEKMQ (reference sequence). This CDR3 comprises 15 residues. The germline V and J ends were trimmed by 5 bases and 3 bases, with 16 bases remaining between them. The CDR3, as DNA: TGTGCCAGCAGCCCCCCCAGGGGCGGTCACTATGGCTACACCTTC. Its protein is CASSPPRGGHYGYTF.

This chain links TRBV9 with TRBJ2-3; TRBD2 agrees at 10 bases. Looked up from germline, CDR1 is SGDLS and CDR2 is YYNGEE. With V trimmed by 3 bases and J by 4 bases, 8 bases remained unmatched. The CDR3 runs to 16 residues. This CDR3 is CASSARPSGSSDTQYF. The CDR3 region has the DNA TGTGCCAGCAGCGCCCGGCCTAGCGGGAGTTCAGATACGCAGTATTTT.